Below are 12 T cell receptor beta chains sequenced from a single sample in a study of CXCR3-negative and CXCR3-positive naive CD8 T cells. TRB cDNA libraries were made by UMI-labeled 5' RACE. With the 5' RACE reads reprocessed, TCRdb shows one record per CDR3 protein and no DNA. Across about 120,000 distinct CDR3 sequences, the top ten clones capture approximately 0.3% of the sample. The sample consisted of naive CXCR3- CD8+ T cells from blood. Specified subset: CD45RO-CCR7+CD27+CD95- naive CD8+ T cells lacking CXCR3 (TNR3-). These receptors were obtained from a human donor in good health. Some clones in this sample may be carry-over from other donors' samples.

This chain uses TRBV12-3 or TRBV12-4 with TRBJ1-5. The CDR3 extends over 13 amino acids. The CDR3 loop is CASSQTADQPQHF.

The rearrangement uses TRBV29-1 and TRBJ2-7; TCRdb designates TRBD1, a call that cannot be tested without DNA. From germline, CDR1 is SQVTM and CDR2 ANQGSEA. There are 15 residues in the CDR3. CDR3 sequence reads: CSVTHRGHSSYEQYF.

This rearrangement joins TRBV9 to TRBJ1-2; TCRdb designates TRBD1, a call that cannot be tested without DNA. There are 13 residues in the CDR3. Germline V CDR1 and CDR2: SGDLS, YYNGEE. The CDR3 spells CASSVDGQAAGTF.

The chain is built from TRBV6-1 and TRBJ2-3; checking the TCRdb D call of TRBD2 is not possible without DNA. The CDR3 has 16 amino acids. CDR1 MNHNS and CDR2 SASEGT come from the germline V gene. This CDR3 is CASSEVVRGGTDTQYF.

The rearrangement links TRBV12-3 or TRBV12-4 to TRBJ2-5; the D call from TCRdb, TRBD1, cannot be confirmed without DNA. The CDR3 is 13 residues long. The CDR3 is CASSDSLQETQYF.

The chain uses TRBV28 and TRBJ1-1; with no DNA, the TCRdb D assignment of TRBD1 cannot be verified. Germline loops: CDR1 MDHEN, CDR2 SYDVKM. The CDR3 is made up of 13 amino acids. CDR3 amino acids: CASRRPGTDEAFF.

This chain links TRBV10-3 with TRBJ2-7; the TCRdb call, TRBD2, lacks DNA for checking. Germline assignment: CDR1 ENHRY and CDR2 SYGVKD. The CDR3 is 13 amino acids. CDR3 sequence: CAIHGTSGDEQYF.

This chain connects TRBV27 to TRBJ2-3; TCRdb picks TRBD2, but there is no DNA to check that call. Germline CDR1 and CDR2: MNHEY and SMNVEV (reference sequence). The CDR3 has 16 residues. CDR3 region: CASSPLTSGGGDTQYF.

The gene calls are TRBV10-2 and TRBJ2-2; the TRBD2 assignment by TCRdb is unverifiable without DNA. Germline assignment: CDR1 WSHSY and CDR2 SAAADI. The CDR3 is made up of 17 amino acids. The CDR3 protein is CASRGTSGRLGTGELFF.

This chain uses TRBV7-3 with TRBJ1-1; the D gene TCRdb calls, TRBD1, cannot be checked with no DNA. The CDR3 has 17 residues. CDR1 is SGHTA, CDR2 FQGTGA, per germline. The CDR3: CASSLTVGHLMNTEAFF.

J is TRBJ1-1 and V is TRBV27; TCRdb selects TRBD1, and the lack of DNA leaves this call unchecked. The CDR3 runs to 15 residues. CDR1 and CDR2 from the germline V gene are MNHEY and SMNVEV (reference sequence). CDR3 sequence reads: CASSLDTGGNTEAFF.

The chain employs TRBV7-3 and TRBJ1-2; there is no DNA to check the TCRdb D call of TRBD1. CDR3 length equals 13 residues. In germline, CDR1 is SGHTA, CDR2 FQGTGA. Here the CDR3 reads CASSDHLGDGYTF.